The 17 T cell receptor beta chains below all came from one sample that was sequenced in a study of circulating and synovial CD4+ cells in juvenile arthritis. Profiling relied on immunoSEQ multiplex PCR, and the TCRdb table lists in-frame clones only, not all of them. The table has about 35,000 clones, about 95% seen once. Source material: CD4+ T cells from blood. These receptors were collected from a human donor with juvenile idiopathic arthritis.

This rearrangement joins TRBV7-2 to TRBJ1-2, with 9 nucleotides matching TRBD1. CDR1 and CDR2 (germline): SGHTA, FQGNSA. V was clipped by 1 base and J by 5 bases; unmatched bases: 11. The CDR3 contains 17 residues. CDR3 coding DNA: TGTGCCAGCAGCTTAGTTTCGTCTGGGACAGGGCAGTATGGCTACACCTTC. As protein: CASSLVSSGTGQYGYTF.

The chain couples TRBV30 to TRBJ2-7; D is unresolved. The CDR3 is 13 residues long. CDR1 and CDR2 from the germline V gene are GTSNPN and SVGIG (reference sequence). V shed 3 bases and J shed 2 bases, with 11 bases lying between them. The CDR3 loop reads CAWRGQRPYEQYF. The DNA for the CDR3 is TGTGCCTGGAGGGGCCAGAGACCCTACGAGCAGTACTTC.

CDR3 amino acids: CASSSTGATEAFF. In nucleotides, the CDR3 is TGTGCCAGCAGCTCGACAGGGGCAACTGAAGCTTTCTTT. The genes are TRBV5-4 and TRBJ1-1; TRBD1 matches at 8 bases. The CDR3 is 13 residues long. Per the germline V gene, CDR1 is SGHNT and CDR2 is YYREEE (reference sequence). J lost 5 bases, V lost 3 bases, and 3 bases had no gene match.

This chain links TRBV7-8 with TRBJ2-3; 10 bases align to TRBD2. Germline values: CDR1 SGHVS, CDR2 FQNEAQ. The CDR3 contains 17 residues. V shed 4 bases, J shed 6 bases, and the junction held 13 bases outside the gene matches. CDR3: CASSSRRTSGWSDTQYF. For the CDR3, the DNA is TGTGCCAGCAGCTCAAGGAGGACTAGCGGTTGGAGCGATACGCAGTATTTT.

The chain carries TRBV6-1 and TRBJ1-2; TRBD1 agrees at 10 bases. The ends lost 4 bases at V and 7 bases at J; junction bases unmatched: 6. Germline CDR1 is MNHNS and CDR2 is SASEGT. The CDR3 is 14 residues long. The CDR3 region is CASSAKTGGGGYTF. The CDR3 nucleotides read TGTGCCAGCAGTGCAAAGACAGGGGGCGGTGGCTACACCTTC.

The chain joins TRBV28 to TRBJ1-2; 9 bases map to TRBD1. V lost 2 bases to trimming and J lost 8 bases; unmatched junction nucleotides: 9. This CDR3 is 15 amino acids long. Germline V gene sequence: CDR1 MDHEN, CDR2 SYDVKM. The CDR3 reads CASSLPGQGSLGYTF. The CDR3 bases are TGTGCCAGCAGTTTACCGGGACAGGGTTCATTGGGCTACACCTTC.

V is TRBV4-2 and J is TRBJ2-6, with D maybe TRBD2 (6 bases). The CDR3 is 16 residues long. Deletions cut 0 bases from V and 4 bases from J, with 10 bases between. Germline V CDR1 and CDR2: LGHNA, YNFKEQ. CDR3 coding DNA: TGTGCCAGCAGCCAAGATGTAGGAGGGGGGGCCAACGTCCTGACTTTC. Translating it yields CASSQDVGGGANVLTF.

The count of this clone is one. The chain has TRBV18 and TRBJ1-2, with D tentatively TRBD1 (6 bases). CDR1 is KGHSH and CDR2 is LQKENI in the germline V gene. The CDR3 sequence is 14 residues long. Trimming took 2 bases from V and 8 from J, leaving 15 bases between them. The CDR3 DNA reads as TGTGCCAGCTCACCAACTACAGGGTCCGAGGGCTACACCTTC. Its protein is CASSPTTGSEGYTF.

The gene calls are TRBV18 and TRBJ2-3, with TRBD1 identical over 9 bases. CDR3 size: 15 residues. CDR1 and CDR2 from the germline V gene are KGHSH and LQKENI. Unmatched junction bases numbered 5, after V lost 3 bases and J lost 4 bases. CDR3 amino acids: CASSPGQGLSDTQYF. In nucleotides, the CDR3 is TGTGCCAGCTCACCGGGACAGGGTTTATCAGATACGCAGTATTTT.

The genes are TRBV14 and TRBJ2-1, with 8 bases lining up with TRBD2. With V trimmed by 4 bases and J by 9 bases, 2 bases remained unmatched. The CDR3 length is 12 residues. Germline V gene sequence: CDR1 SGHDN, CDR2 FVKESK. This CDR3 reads CASSRSGIEQFF. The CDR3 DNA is TGTGCCAGCAGCCGTAGCGGGATTGAGCAGTTCTTC.

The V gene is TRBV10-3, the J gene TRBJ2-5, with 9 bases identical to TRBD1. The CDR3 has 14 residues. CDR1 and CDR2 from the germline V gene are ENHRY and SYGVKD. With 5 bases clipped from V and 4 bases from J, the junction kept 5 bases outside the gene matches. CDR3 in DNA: TGTGCCATCAGTATACAGGGACAGGGAGAGACCCAGTACTTC. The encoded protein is CAISIQGQGETQYF.

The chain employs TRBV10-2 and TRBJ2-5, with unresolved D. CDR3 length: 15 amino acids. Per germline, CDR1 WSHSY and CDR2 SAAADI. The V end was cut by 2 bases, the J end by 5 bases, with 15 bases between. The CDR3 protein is CASSEISFGWETQYF. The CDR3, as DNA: TGCGCCAGCAGTGAGATTAGTTTCGGGTGGGAGACCCAGTACTTC.

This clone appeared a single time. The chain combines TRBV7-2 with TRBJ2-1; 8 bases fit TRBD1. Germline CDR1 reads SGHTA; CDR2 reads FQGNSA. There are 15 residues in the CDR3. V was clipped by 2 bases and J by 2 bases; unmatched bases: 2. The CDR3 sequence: CASSLSGGAYNEQFF. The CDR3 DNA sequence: TGTGCCAGCAGCTTATCAGGGGGCGCCTACAATGAGCAGTTCTTC.

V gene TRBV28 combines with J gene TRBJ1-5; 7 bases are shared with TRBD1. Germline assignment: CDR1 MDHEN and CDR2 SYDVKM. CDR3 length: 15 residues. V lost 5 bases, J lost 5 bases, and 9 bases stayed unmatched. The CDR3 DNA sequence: TGTGCCAGCAGTCAACAGGGGCCCATCCATCAGCCCCAGCATTTT. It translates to CASSQQGPIHQPQHF. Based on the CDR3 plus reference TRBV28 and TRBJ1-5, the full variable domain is DVKVTQSSRYLVKRTGEKVFLECVQDMDHENMFWYRQDPGLGLRLIYFSYDVKMKEKGDIPEGYSVSREKKERFSLILESASTNQTSMYLCASSQQGPIHQPQHFGDGTRLSIL.

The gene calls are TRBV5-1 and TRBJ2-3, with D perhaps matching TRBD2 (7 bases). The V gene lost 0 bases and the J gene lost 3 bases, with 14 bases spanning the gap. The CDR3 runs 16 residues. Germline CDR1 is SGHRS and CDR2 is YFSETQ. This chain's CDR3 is CASSLGSGGMTDTQYF. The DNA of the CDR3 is TGCGCCAGCAGCTTGGGTTCGGGGGGCATGACAGATACGCAGTATTTT.

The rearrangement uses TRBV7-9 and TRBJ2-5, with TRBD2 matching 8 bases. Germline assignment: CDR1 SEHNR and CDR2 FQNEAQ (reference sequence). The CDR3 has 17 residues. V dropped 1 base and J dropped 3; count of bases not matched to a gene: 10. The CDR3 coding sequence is TGTGCCAGCAGCTTAGGTGTGGGAGCGGGAGAAAAAGAGACCCAGTACTTC. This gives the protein CASSLGVGAGEKETQYF.

CDR3 nucleotide sequence: TGTGCCAGCAGTCTCCAGGGCTCTGAAGCTTTCTTT. Protein sequence: CASSLQGSEAFF. The J gene is TRBJ1-1, the V gene TRBV28, with D possibly TRBD1 on 5 matching bases. The V gene's germline CDR1 is MDHEN and CDR2 SYDVKM. V shed 5 bases and J shed 6 bases, with 10 bases lying between them. This CDR3 is built from 12 residues.